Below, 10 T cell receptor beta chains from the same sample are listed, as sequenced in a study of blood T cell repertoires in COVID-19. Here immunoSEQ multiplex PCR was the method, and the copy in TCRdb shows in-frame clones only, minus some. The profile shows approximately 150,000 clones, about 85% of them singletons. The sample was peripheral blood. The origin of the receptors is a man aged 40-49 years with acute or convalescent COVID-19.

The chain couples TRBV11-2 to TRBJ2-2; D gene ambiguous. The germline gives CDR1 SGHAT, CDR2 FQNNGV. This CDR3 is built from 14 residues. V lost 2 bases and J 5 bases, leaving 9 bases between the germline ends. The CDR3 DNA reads TGTGCCAGCAGCTTAAGGAGTGGGACCGGGGAGCTGTTTTTT. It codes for CASSLRSGTGELFF.

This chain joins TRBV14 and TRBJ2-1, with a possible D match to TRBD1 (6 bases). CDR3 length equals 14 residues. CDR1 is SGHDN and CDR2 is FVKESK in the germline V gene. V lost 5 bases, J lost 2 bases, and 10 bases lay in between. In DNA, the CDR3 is TGTGCCAGCAGCGAAAGGGGGACCTACAATGAGCAGTTCTTC. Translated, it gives CASSERGTYNEQFF.

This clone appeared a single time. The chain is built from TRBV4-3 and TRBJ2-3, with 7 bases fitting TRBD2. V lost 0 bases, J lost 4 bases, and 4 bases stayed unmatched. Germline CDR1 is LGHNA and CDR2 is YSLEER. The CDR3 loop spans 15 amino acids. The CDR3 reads CASSQDMTSSDTQYF. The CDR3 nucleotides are TGCGCCAGCAGCCAAGATATGACTAGCTCAGATACGCAGTATTTT.

The CDR3 protein is CASSRTGPNTGELFF. CDR3 nucleotide sequence: TGTGCCAGCAGTCGGACAGGGCCGAACACCGGGGAGCTGTTTTTT. The gene calls are TRBV6-5 and TRBJ2-2, with 8 bases matching TRBD1. This CDR3 comprises 15 residues. The germline gives CDR1 MNHEY, CDR2 SVGAGI. The V gene end was trimmed by 5 bases and the J gene end by 0 bases; junction bases not matched to a gene: 2.

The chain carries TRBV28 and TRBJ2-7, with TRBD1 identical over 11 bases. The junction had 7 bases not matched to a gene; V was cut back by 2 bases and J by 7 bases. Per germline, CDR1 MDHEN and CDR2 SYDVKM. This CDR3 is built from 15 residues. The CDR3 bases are TGTGCCAGCAGTTTACCGGGACAGGGGGATAAGGAGCAGTACTTC. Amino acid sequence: CASSLPGQGDKEQYF.

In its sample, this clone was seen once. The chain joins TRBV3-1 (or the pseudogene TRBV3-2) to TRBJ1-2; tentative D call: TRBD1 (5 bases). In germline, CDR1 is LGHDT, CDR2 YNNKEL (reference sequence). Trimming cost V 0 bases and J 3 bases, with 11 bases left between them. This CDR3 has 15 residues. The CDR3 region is CASSQDNGGYYGYTF. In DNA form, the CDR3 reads TGTGCCAGCAGCCAAGATAATGGGGGGTACTATGGCTACACCTTC.

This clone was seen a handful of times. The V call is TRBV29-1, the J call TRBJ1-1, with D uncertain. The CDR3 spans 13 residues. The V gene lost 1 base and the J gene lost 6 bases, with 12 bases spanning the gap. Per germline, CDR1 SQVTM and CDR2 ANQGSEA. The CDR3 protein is CSVEVAGIPEAFF. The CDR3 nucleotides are TGCAGCGTTGAAGTGGCCGGGATCCCTGAAGCTTTCTTT.

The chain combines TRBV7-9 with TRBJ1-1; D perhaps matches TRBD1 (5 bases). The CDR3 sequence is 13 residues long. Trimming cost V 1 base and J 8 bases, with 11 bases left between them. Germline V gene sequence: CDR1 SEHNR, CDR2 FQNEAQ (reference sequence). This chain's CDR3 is CASSLDGAGEAFF. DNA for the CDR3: TGTGCCAGCAGCTTAGATGGGGCAGGCGAAGCTTTCTTT.

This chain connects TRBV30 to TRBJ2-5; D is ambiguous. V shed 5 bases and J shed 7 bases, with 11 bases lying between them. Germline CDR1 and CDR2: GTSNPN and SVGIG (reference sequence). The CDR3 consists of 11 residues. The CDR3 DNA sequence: TGTGCCTGGGACCAGGATTTGACCCAGTACTTC. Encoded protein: CAWDQDLTQYF.

CDR3: CASSYPGDEQFF. The CDR3 bases are TGTGCCAGCAGCTACCCCGGGGATGAGCAGTTCTTC. This rearrangement joins TRBV7-3 to TRBJ2-1, with a weak D call TRBD2 (5 bases). The CDR3 is 12 residues long. Trimming pared 4 bases from V and 8 bases from J, leaving 9 bases between. CDR1 and CDR2 (germline): SGHTA, FQGTGA.